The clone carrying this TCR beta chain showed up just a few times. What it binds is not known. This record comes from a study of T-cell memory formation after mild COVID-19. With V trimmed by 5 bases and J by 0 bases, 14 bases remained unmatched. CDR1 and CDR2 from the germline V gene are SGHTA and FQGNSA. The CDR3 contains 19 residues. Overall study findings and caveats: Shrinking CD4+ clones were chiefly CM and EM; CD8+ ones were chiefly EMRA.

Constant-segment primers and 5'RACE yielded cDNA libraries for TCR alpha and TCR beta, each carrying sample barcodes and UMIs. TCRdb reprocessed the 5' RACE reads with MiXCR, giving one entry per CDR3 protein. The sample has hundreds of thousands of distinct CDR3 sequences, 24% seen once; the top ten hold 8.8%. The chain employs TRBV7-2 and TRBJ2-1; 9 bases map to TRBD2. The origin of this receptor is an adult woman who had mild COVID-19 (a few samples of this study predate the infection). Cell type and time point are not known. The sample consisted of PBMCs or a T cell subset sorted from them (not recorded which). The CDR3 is CASSPPGLAGRSSYNEQFF. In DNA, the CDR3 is TGTGCCAGCAGCCCCCCGGGCCTAGCGGGGAGGAGCTCCTACAATGAGCAGTTCTTC.